This TCR beta chain was profiled in a study of blood T cell repertoires in COVID-19 (TCRdb year 2020). In the study overall: Recovered participants in ImmuneRACE Cohort 3 were defined as having two consecutive negative NP/OP PCR tests, clearance from a healthcare professional, or resolution of symptoms. HLA class I and class II types, where available, came from metadata supplied by the sample provider rather than from assay-based typing. The repertoires were released in a freely available public database intended as a resource for research on the immune response to SARS-CoV-2. The samples were drawn from the first 160 participants of the ongoing ImmuneRACE study and from 1,254 subjects provided by 6 global collaborators. Subjects who had been exposed to COVID-19, were actively infected with it, or had recovered from it provided the deeply sampled blood TCRbeta repertoires that made up the dataset. The collaborator samples originated in the United States, Italy and Spain and spanned the acute and convalescent phases of COVID-19. A de-identified subject ID, COVID-19 status, age in years and sex were almost always included in the sample metadata. The material from the prospective study consisted of cDNA or gDNA derived from T cells, B-cell-depleted T cells, or PBMCs.

TCRbeta CDR3 regions were amplified from genomic DNA using the immunoSEQ Assay, a bias-controlled multiplex PCR. Turning to the authors' computational methods: Nucleated cell counts per sample were estimated from amplification of reference gene primers within the assay. Sequence reads were collapsed and filtered to measure the absolute abundance of every unique TCRbeta CDR3 rearrangement. For each sample, productive Simpson clonality was calculated as the square root of Simpson's diversity index across productive rearrangements. What TCRdb holds here is the immuneACCESS table cut down to in-frame rearrangements. Part of the clones is not present; checked against another copy, under half of the missing clones reflect an unresolved V gene, and the others are unexplained. V and J calls and clone size are as listed in that table; D and trimming were resolved from the DNA. In all, the sample holds some 200,000 clones, and about nine tenths of those were seen once. Approximately 7.3% of the sample goes to the ten largest clones.

About this clone itself: Its antigen target is currently unknown. No qualities accompany the bases; no much larger clone lies one base away.

Participants in the prospective study were enrolled through a virtual design, were aged about 18 to 90 years, and lived in 20 to 30 United States geographic areas. To assign participants to cohorts, the prospective study relied on clinical history that participants themselves reported in a screening survey and a study questionnaire. Each participant in the prospective study had whole blood, serum and a nasopharyngeal or oropharyngeal swab collected by mobile phlebotomists. Additional blood draws and questionnaires over a 2-month period could optionally be provided by prospective study participants. Prospective study blood samples were shipped either frozen or at room temperature before DNA extraction. Study-wide conclusions, independent of this receptor: The quantity of clinical and demographic metadata differed by source and by participant and was supplied without curation.

The TCR was taken from a young man in a cohort exposed to, infected with or recovered from COVID-19 (not recorded which). Sequenced: PBMCs or T cells enriched from blood (not recorded which).

The nucleotide sequence reads as follows: TGTGCCAGCAGAAGACAGGGTTACCAAGAGACCCAGTACTTC. Translated, it gives CASRRQGYQETQYF. The rearrangement combines TRBV6-5 with TRBJ2-5; TRBD1 matches 7 bases in the middle. For this chain, trimming is 6 bases at the V end and 0 bases at the J end, and the number of junction bases without a gene match is 4. From cysteine to phenylalanine, the CDR3 is 14 amino acids long. The DNA shown is the 42-base CDR3, in frame from base 1. Reading the germline V gene gives CDR1 MNHEY and CDR2 SVGAGI.